One T cell receptor (beta chain) is described in this entry. No antigen is known for it. Each CDR3 protein gets one entry after TCRdb re-called the reads with MiXCR. The repertoire consists of tens of thousands of distinct CDR3 sequences, with 25% to 40% occurring once and the leading ten covering 65% to 80%. This sample was taken from a study of T cell repertoires in cytomegalovirus infection. The wider study: Indications of both CMV infection and matching HLA type were provided by public TCR beta signatures. Study-level findings and limits: Accumulated public TCR beta family frequency recognized individuals carrying CMV together with the relevant HLA. The study found HLA-C-restricted CMV-specific TCR beta clonotypes dominating the ex vivo response.

Germline V lookup: CDR1 MNHEY, CDR2 SMNVEV (reference sequence). The V end was cut by 10 bases, the J end by 2 bases, with 12 bases between. The CDR3 sequence is 13 residues long. This TCR derives from a human donor in good health (CMV status not recorded). Some clones in this sample may be carry-over from other donors' samples. Material for sequencing was PBMCs, sequenced either directly or after in vitro stimulation (not recorded which). This sequence joins TRBV27 and TRBJ2-1; either TRBD1 or TRBD2 may fit D (7 bases each). CDR3 sequence reads: CAIQGGPYNEQFF. The DNA for the CDR3 is TGTGCCATCCAGGGGGGGCCCTACAATGAGCAGTTCTTC.